These 9 T cell receptor beta chains were sequenced from one sample in a study of CD8 T cells in ankylosing spondylitis. Via MiXCR, TCRdb re-called the 5' RACE reads, giving one row per CDR3 protein. The table has around 340,000 distinct CDR3 sequences, 20% seen once. Material for sequencing was blood, either unsorted or a sorted T cell fraction (not recorded which). The source of these receptors is a male donor with ankylosing spondylitis or in good health (not recorded which).

Only a few counts were recorded for this clonotype. CDR3 loop: CSDRSAGLDYGYTF. The CDR3 region has the DNA TGCAGCGACAGATCGGCAGGGTTGGACTATGGCTACACCTTC. The chain links TRBV29-1 to TRBJ1-2, with D perhaps matching TRBD1 (5 bases). V was trimmed by 7 bases and J by 3 bases, leaving 18 bases between them. The CDR3 consists of 14 residues. Per germline, CDR1 SQVTM and CDR2 ANQGSEA.

The table lists this clonotype with a few counts. The rearrangement uses TRBV12-3 or TRBV12-4 and TRBJ1-1, with a tentative D call TRBD1 (6 bases). This CDR3 is built from 15 residues. Trimming removed 7 bases at V and 1 base at J, with 16 bases between. CDR3 region: CASTGPGQPNTEAFF. The CDR3 DNA is TGTGCCAGCACCGGACCCGGACAGCCGAACACTGAAGCTTTCTTT.

The chain joins TRBV11-2 to TRBJ2-3; maybe TRBD2 (6 bases). Between the trimmed V and J ends, which lost 5 bases and 2 bases, there was a span of 14 bases. The germline V gene encodes CDR1 SGHAT and CDR2 FQNNGV. This CDR3 has 15 amino acids. As DNA, the CDR3 is TGTGCCAGCAGCCCTAGCGTACAGAACACAGATACGCAGTATTTT. Translating gives CASSPSVQNTDTQYF.

J is TRBJ2-5 and V is TRBV24-1, with 14 bases identical to TRBD2. Unmatched junction bases numbered 6, after V lost 2 bases and J lost 5 bases. This CDR3 comprises 17 residues. Germline V gene sequence: CDR1 KGHDR, CDR2 SFDVKD. The CDR3 reads CATSDWGLAGVQETQYF. CDR3 sequence (DNA): TGTGCCACCAGTGATTGGGGACTAGCGGGGGTCCAGGAGACCCAGTACTTC.

This clonotype was counted many times. The chain links TRBV12-3 or TRBV12-4 to TRBJ2-7, with D possibly TRBD1 on 5 matching bases. The CDR3 is made up of 14 amino acids. V lost 5 bases to trimming and J lost 3 bases, with 14 bases between them. This CDR3 reads CASSPRQSFYEQYF. DNA of the CDR3: TGTGCCAGCAGTCCCAGACAGAGCTTCTACGAGCAGTACTTC.

The V gene is TRBV12-3 or TRBV12-4, the J gene TRBJ2-1; unclear D gene. This CDR3 is 12 amino acids long. With 5 bases removed from V and 8 bases from J, the gap between germline ends came to 10 bases. The chain's CDR3 is CASSPNWHEQFF. Written as DNA, the CDR3 is TGTGCCAGCAGTCCCAATTGGCATGAGCAGTTCTTC.

V and J are TRBV10-2 and TRBJ2-7, with a weak D call TRBD2 (5 bases). The CDR3 is 13 residues long. Deletions cut 3 bases from V and 6 bases from J, with 12 bases between. The germline gives CDR1 WSHSY, CDR2 SAAADI. The CDR3: CASSDLRRGEQYF. The CDR3 nucleotides are TGCGCCAGCAGTGATCTACGCCGGGGCGAGCAGTACTTC.

J is TRBJ2-5 and V is TRBV28; a possible D gene is TRBD1 (6 bases). The CDR3 is made up of 16 amino acids. V gave up 6 bases and J gave up 2 bases, with 19 bases separating them. Germline-derived CDR1 and CDR2 are MDHEN and SYDVKM. CDR3 bases: TGTGCCAGCAGCCCAACGACCGGGACAACTCAAGAGACCCAGTACTTC. As protein: CASSPTTGTTQETQYF.

J is TRBJ2-5 and V is TRBV28, with D perhaps matching TRBD1 (6 bases). CDR1 is MDHEN, CDR2 SYDVKM, per germline. This CDR3 has 16 amino acids. V was trimmed by 6 bases and J by 1 base, leaving 18 bases between them. CDR3 in DNA: TGTGCCAGCAGCCAGGGGACCAGTCCTTCCCAAGAGACCCAGTACTTC. Amino acid sequence: CASSQGTSPSQETQYF.